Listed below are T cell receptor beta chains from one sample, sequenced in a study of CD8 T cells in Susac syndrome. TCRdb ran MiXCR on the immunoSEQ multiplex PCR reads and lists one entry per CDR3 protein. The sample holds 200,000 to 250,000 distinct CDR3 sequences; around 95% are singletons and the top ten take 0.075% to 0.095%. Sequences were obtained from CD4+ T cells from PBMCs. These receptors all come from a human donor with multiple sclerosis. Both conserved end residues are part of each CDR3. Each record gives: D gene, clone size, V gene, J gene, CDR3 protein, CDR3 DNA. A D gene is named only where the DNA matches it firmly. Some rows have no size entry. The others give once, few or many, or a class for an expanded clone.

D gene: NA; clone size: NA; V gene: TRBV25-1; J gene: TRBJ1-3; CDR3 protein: CASSEWGSNSGNTIYF; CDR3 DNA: TGTGCCAGCAGTGAATGGGGCAGCAACTCTGGAAACACCATATATTTT
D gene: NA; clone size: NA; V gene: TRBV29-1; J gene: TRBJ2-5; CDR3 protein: CSVDRSQETQYF; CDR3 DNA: TGCAGCGTTGACAGGTCCCAAGAGACCCAGTACTTC
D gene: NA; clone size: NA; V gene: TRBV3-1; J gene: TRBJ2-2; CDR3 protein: CASSQGTLELFF; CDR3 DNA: TGTGCCAGCAGCCAAGGCACACTGGAGCTGTTTTTT
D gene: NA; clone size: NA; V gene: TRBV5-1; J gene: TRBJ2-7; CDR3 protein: CASSLALDSSYEQYF; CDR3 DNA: TGCGCCAGCAGCTTGGCCCTGGACTCCTCCTACGAGCAGTACTTC
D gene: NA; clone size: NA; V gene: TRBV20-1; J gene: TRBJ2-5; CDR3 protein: CPAHGTQYF; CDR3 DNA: TGCCCCGCTCATGGGACCCAGTACTTC
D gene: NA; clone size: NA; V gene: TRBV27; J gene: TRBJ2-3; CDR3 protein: CASRDLPLGTDTQYF; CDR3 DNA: TGTGCCAGTCGGGATCTCCCACTTGGCACAGATACGCAGTATTTT
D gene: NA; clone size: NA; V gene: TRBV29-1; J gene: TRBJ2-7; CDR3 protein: CSVEDRGFHEQYF; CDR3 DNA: TGCAGCGTTGAAGACAGGGGTTTCCACGAGCAGTACTTC
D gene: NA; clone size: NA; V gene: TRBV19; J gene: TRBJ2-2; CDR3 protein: CASSIGHLTGELFF; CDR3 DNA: TGTGCCAGTAGTATAGGACACCTGACCGGGGAGCTGTTTTTT
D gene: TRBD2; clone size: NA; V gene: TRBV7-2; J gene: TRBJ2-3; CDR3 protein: CASSAGSGEGQDTQYF; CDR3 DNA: TGTGCCAGCAGCGCGGGCAGCGGGGAGGGTCAAGATACGCAGTATTTT
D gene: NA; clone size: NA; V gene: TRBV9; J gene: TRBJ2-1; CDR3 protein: CASSVQGEREQFF; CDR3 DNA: TGTGCCAGCAGCGTACAGGGAGAGCGTGAGCAGTTCTTC
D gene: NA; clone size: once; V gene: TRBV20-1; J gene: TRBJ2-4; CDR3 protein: CSASAPGIQYF; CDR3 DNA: TGCAGTGCTAGCGCCCCAGGCATTCAGTACTTC
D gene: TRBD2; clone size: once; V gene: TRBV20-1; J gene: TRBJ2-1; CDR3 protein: CSAQLASGVNEQFF; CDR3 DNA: TGCAGTGCTCAGTTAGCTAGCGGGGTCAATGAGCAGTTCTTC
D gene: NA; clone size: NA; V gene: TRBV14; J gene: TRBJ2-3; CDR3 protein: CASSQDRLEGWPDTQYF; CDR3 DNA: TGTGCCAGCAGCCAAGACCGTTTAGAGGGCTGGCCAGATACGCAGTATTTT
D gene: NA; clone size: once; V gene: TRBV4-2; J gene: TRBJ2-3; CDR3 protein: CASSQVRVMETDTQYF; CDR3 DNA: TGTGCCAGCAGCCAAGTAAGGGTGATGGAAACAGATACGCAGTATTTT
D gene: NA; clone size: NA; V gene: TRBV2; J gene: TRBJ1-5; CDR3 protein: CASSETQGVGQPQHF; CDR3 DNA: TGTGCCAGCAGTGAGACACAGGGCGTGGGCCAGCCCCAGCATTTT
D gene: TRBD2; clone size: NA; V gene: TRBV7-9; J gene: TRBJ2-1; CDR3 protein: CASSLAFGTSGRGYNEQFF; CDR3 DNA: TGTGCCAGCAGCTTAGCGTTTGGAACTAGCGGGAGAGGCTACAATGAGCAGTTCTTC
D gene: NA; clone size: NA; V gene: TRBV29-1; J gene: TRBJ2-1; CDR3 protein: CSVKSMSSYNEQFF; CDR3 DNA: TGCAGCGTGAAAAGTATGAGCTCCTACAATGAGCAGTTCTTC
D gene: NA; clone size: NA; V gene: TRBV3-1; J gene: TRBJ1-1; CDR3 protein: CASSRNTLTGNTEAFF; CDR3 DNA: TGTGCCAGCAGCCGGAACACCTTGACAGGGAACACTGAAGCTTTCTTT
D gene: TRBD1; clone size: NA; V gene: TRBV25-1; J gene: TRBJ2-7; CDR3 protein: CASSDHLGTATYEQYF; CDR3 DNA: TGTGCCAGCAGCGACCACCTAGGGACAGCTACCTACGAGCAGTACTTC
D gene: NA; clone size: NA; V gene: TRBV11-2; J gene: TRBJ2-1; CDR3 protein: CASSFRGIGPNEQFF; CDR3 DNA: TGTGCCAGCAGCTTCCGCGGGATAGGGCCCAATGAGCAGTTCTTC
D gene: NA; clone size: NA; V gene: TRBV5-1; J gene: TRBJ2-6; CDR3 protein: CASRQTSGANVLTF; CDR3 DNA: TGCGCCAGCAGGCAAACCTCTGGGGCCAACGTCCTGACTTTC
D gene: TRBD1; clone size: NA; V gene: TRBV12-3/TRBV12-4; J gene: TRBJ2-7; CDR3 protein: CASRRDRSTYEQYF; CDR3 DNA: TGTGCCAGCAGGAGGGACAGGTCTACCTACGAGCAGTACTTC
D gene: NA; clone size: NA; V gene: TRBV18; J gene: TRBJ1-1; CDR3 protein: CASSPRDHTEAFF; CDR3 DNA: TGTGCCAGCTCACCACGTGACCACACTGAAGCTTTCTTT
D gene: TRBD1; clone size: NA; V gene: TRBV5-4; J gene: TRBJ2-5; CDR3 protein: CASSVGTGGRETQYF; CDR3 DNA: TGTGCCAGCAGCGTCGGGACAGGGGGCCGAGAGACCCAGTACTTC
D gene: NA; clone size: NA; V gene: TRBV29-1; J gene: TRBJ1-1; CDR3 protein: CSVVDSIKTEAFF; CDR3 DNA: TGCAGCGTAGTGGACAGCATCAAGACTGAAGCTTTCTTT
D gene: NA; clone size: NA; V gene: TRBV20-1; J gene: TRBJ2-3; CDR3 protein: CSGRGMTDTQYF; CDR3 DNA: TGCAGTGGCAGGGGCATGACAGATACGCAGTATTTT
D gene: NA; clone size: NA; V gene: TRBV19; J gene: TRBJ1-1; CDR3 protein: CASSIWGTEAFF; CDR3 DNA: TGTGCCAGTAGTATTTGGGGCACTGAAGCTTTCTTT
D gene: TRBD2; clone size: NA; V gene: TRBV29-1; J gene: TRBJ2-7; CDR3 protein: CSTGTSGRAKEQYF; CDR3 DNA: TGCAGCACAGGGACTAGCGGGAGGGCCAAAGAGCAGTACTTC
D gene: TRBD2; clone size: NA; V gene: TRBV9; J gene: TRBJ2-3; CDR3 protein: CASSTHAGRALLTDTQYF; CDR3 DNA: TGTGCCAGCAGCACCCATGCCGGGAGGGCGTTACTCACAGATACGCAGTATTTT
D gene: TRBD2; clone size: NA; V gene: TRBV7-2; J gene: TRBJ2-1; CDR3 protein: CASSIAGGEYEQFF; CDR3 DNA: TGTGCCAGCAGCATAGCGGGAGGGGAGTATGAGCAGTTCTTC
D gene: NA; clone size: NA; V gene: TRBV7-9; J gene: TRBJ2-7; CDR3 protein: CASSYYGGSSYEQYF; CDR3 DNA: TGTGCCAGCAGCTATTACGGGGGAAGCTCCTACGAGCAGTACTTC
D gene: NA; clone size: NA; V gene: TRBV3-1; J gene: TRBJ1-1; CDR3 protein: CASSQEGAQDTEAFF; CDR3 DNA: TGTGCCAGCAGCCAAGAGGGGGCGCAGGACACTGAAGCTTTCTTT
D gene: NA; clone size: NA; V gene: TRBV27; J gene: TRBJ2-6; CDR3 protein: CASSWGSGANVLTF; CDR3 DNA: TGTGCCAGCAGTTGGGGTTCTGGGGCCAACGTCCTGACTTTC
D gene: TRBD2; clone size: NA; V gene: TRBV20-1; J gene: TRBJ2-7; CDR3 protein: CSARGPGLAGYEQYF; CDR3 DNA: TGCAGTGCTAGAGGGCCGGGACTAGCGGGCTACGAGCAGTACTTC
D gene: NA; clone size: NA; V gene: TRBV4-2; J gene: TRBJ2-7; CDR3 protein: CASSQDLQGAWSEQYF; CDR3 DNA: TGTGCCAGCAGCCAAGATCTGCAGGGAGCGTGGTCCGAGCAGTACTTC
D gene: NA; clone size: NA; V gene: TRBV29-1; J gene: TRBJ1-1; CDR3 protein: CSVEQGRVNTEAFF; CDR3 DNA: TGCAGCGTTGAACAGGGGAGGGTGAACACTGAAGCTTTCTTT
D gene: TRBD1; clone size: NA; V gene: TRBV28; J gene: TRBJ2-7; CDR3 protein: CASIDTTGVKQYF; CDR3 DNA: TGTGCCAGCATCGATACGACAGGGGTAAAGCAGTACTTC
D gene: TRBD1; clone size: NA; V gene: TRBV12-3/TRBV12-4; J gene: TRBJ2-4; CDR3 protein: CASSLRGTANIQYF; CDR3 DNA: TGTGCCAGCAGTTTAAGAGGGACAGCGAACATTCAGTACTTC
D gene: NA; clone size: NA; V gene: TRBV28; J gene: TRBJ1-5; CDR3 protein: CASSLWGGHPSNQPQHF; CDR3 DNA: TGTGCCAGCAGTTTATGGGGTGGGCACCCTAGCAATCAGCCCCAGCATTTT
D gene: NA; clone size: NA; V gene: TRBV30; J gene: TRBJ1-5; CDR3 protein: CAWSEQLGKQPQHF; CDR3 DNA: TGTGCCTGGAGTGAACAGTTAGGGAAACAGCCCCAGCATTTT
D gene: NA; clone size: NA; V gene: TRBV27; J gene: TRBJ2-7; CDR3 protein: CASSPRGRGGEQYF; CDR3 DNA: TGTGCCAGCAGCCCAAGGGGCAGGGGTGGCGAGCAGTACTTC